This T cell receptor beta chain was sequenced for a study of sequential checkpoint blockade in melanoma. This CDR3 has 15 amino acids. Deletions cut 1 base from V and 6 bases from J, with 16 bases between. The germline V gene has CDR1 GTSNPN and CDR2 SVGIG (reference sequence). Some clones are missing from TCRdb's copy, which holds only in-frame ones; the method was immunoSEQ multiplex PCR. This sample has about 10,000 clones, with 70% to 85% found just once. The sample's treatment: randomized to nivolumab then ipilimumab (arm A) or the reverse (arm B). DNA-damaging chemotherapy had not been given to any patient beforehand. PBMC sorting kept live CD3+CD8+ cells without CD19 or CD56.

Sequenced material: CD8+ T cells sorted from blood (inferred from file names), taken from a patient given nivolumab and ipilimumab in sequence. This chain joins TRBV30 and TRBJ2-1, with TRBD1 as a possible D gene (5 bases). This sequence originates from a human donor with melanoma. The CDR3 spells CAWSATPEGANEQFF. CDR3 coding DNA: TGTGCCTGGAGTGCAACCCCAGAAGGGGCCAATGAGCAGTTCTTC.